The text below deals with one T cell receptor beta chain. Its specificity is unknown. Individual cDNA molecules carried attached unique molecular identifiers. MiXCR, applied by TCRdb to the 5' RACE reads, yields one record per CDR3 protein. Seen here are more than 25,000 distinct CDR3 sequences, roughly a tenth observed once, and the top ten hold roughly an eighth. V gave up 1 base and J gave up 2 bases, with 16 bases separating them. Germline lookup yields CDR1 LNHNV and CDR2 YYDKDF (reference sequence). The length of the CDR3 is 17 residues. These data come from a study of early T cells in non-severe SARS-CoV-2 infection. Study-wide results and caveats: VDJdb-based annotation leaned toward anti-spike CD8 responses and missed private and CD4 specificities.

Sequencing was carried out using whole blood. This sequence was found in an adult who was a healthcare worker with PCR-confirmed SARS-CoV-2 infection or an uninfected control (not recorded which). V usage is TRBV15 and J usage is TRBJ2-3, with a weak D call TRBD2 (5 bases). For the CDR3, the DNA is TGTGCCACCAGCAGAGGTCTAGCAGTAGCTAACACAGATACGCAGTATTTT. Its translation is CATSRGLAVANTDTQYF. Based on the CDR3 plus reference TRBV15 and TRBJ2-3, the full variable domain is DAMVIQNPRYQVTQFGKPVTLSCSQTLNHNVMYWYQQKSSQAPKLLFHYYDKDFNNEADTPDNFQSRRPNTSFCFLDIRSPGLGDTAMYLCATSRGLAVANTDTQYFGPGTRLTVL.